This T cell receptor beta chain stems from a study of T cells expressing NK-cell markers. TCRdb re-called the 5' RACE reads and gives one entry per CDR3 protein, without DNA. Its clone listing holds some 280,000 distinct CDR3 sequences. This receptor was taken from a man aged 18 to 30 in good health. The sequenced sample was blood T cells: a sorted CD56 or NKG2C T cell subset, CD4+ or CD8+ T cells, or bulk PBMC T cells (not recorded which).

CDR3 region: CASSSGQKQETQYF. The chain links TRBV5-6 to TRBJ2-5; TCRdb's D call, TRBD1, is unchecked because there is no DNA. The CDR3 contains 14 residues. Germline CDR1 SGHDT, CDR2 YYEEEE. The variable domain in full, with the rest retrieved from reference TRBV5-6 and TRBJ2-5, is DAGVTQSPTHLIKTRGQQVTLRCSPKSGHDTVSWYQQALGQGPQFIFQYYEEEERQRGNFPDRFSGHQFPNYSSELNVNALLLGDSALYLCASSSGQKQETQYFGPGTRLLVL.